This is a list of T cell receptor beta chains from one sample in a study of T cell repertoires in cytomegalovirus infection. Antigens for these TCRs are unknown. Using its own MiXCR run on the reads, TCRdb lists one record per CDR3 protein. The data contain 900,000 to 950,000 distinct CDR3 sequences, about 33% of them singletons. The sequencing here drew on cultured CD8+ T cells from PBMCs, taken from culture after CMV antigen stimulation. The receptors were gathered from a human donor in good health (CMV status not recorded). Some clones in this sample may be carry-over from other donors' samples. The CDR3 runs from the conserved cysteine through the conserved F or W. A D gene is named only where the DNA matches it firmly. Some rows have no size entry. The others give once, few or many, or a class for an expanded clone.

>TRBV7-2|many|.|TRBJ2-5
CASSLARETQYF
TGTGCCAGCAGCTTAGCCAGAGAGACCCAGTACTTC
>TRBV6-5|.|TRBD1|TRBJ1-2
CASSYGTGNLAPTF
TGTGCCAGCAGCTACGGGACAGGGAACCTCGCGCCGACCTTC
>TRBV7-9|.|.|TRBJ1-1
CASSPQGITENTEAFF
TGTGCCAGCAGCCCCCAAGGTATAACAGAGAACACTGAAGCTTTCTTT
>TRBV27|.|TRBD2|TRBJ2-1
CASSLLGGGDLNEQFF
TGTGCCAGCAGTTTATTAGGCGGGGGGGACCTCAATGAGCAGTTCTTC
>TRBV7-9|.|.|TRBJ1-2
CASSLEGAGSSYTF
TGTGCCAGCAGCTTAGAAGGGGCAGGGTCTAGCTACACCTTC
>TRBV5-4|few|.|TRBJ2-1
CASSLIGDSDNEQFF
TGTGCCAGCAGCTTGATTGGGGACTCGGACAATGAGCAGTTCTTC
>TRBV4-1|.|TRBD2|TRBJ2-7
CASSQVTGLAGTEQYF
TGCGCCAGCAGCCAAGTGACGGGACTAGCGGGGACCGAGCAGTACTTC
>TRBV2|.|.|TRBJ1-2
CASSEPRANYGYTF
TGTGCCAGCAGTGAACCGAGAGCTAACTATGGCTACACCTTC
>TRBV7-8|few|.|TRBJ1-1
CASSGGARDWGLNTEAFF
TGTGCCAGCAGCGGTGGGGCCAGGGACTGGGGGCTGAACACTGAAGCTTTCTTT
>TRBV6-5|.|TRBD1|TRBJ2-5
CASSYKWDRGKETQYF
TGTGCCAGCAGTTACAAGTGGGACAGGGGAAAAGAGACCCAGTACTTC
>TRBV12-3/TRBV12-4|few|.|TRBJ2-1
CASNLLGGRSEQFF
TGTGCCAGCAATCTGCTAGGGGGGCGGAGTGAGCAGTTCTTC
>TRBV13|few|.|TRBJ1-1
CASAAGGLNTEAFF
TGTGCCAGCGCCGCCGGGGGACTGAACACTGAAGCTTTCTTT
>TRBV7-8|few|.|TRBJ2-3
CASRPNRGEMADTQYF
TGTGCCAGCAGACCGAATCGAGGAGAGATGGCAGATACGCAGTATTTT
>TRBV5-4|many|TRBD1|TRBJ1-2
CASSLETGSPLLPDYGYTF
TGTGCCAGCAGCTTGGAGACAGGGTCTCCACTACTCCCGGATTATGGCTACACCTTC
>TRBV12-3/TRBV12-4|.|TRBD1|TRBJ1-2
CASSRGGDYGYTF
TGTGCCAGCAGCAGGGGGGGGGACTATGGCTACACCTTC
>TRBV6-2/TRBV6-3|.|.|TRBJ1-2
CASSTTGTGAVGYTF
TGTGCCAGCAGTACTACCGGGACTGGGGCCGTGGGCTACACCTTC
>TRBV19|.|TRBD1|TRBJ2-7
CASSSRDRLLDEQYF
TGTGCCAGTAGTTCCCGGGACAGATTATTGGACGAGCAGTACTTC
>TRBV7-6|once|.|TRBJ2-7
CASNLGGHGYEQYF
TGTGCCAGCAACTTGGGGGGGCATGGGTACGAGCAGTACTTC
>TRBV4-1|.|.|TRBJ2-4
CASSQNEGENIQYF
TGCGCCAGCAGCCAAAACGAAGGGGAAAACATTCAGTACTTC
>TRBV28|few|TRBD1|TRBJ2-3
CASSNGQGGTDTQYF
TGTGCCAGCAGTAATGGACAGGGTGGCACAGATACGCAGTATTTT
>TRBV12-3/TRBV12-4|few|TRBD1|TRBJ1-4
CASSRTGVSNEKLFF
TGTGCCAGCAGCAGAACAGGGGTCTCTAATGAAAAACTGTTTTTT
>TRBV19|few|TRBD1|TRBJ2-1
CASTEGTGTYNEQFF
TGTGCCAGTACCGAGGGGACAGGGACCTACAATGAGCAGTTCTTC
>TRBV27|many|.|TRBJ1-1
CASAVVGGGTEAFF
TGTGCCAGCGCTGTCGTAGGTGGGGGCACTGAAGCTTTCTTT
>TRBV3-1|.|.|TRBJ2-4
CASSQGNIRYF
TGTGCCAGCAGCCAAGGGAACATTCGGTACTTC